The rows below give T cell receptor beta chains drawn from one sample of a study of blood T cell repertoires in COVID-19. Libraries were prepared by immunoSEQ multiplex PCR; TCRdb keeps only in-frame clonotypes and omits some of them. The sample records some 290,000 clones, under 90% being singletons. Material: peripheral blood. Receptor source: a woman aged 25-40 years with COVID-19, enrolled during active disease. Both conserved end residues are part of each CDR3. Fields, in order: V gene, clone size, J gene, D gene, CDR3 DNA, CDR3 protein. A D gene is named only where the DNA matches it firmly. Rows may omit the clone size; those that give it use once, few, many or a size class.

>TRBV6-5|.|TRBJ1-2|.
TGTGCCAGCAGCGAGGACAGTCTCTATGGCTACACCTTC
CASSEDSLYGYTF
>TRBV30|.|TRBJ2-1|TRBD2
TGTGCCTGGAGACCAAATCCGAGACTAGCGGACTACAATGAGCAGTTCTTC
CAWRPNPRLADYNEQFF
>TRBV28|.|TRBJ2-2|TRBD2
TGTGCCAGCAGTCAGCGGGACCCCACCGGGGAGCTGTTTTTT
CASSQRDPTGELFF
>TRBV6-5|many|TRBJ1-1|.
TGTGCCAGCAGCCTGAATGGGAGGGAAGCTTTCTTT
CASSLNGREAFF
>TRBV3-1/TRBV3-2|.|TRBJ2-1|.
TGTGCCAGCAGCCAAGGCGTGAGCTCCTACAATGAGCAGTTCTTC
CASSQGVSSYNEQFF
>TRBV6-5|.|TRBJ2-7|TRBD2
TGTGCCACTGGACTAGCGGTCTCCTACGAGCAGTACTTC
CATGLAVSYEQYF
>TRBV19|.|TRBJ1-1|TRBD1
TGTGCCAGCGAGACAGGGGGAAGCACTGAAGCTTTCTTT
CASETGGSTEAFF
>TRBV5-4|.|TRBJ1-1|TRBD1
TGTGCCAGCAGCCCTCGGACAGGGGGTAGCACTGAAGCTTTCTTT
CASSPRTGGSTEAFF
>TRBV19|.|TRBJ2-7|TRBD1
TGTGCCAGTTCAGGGGGCTTTGGGTACGAGCAGTACTTC
CASSGGFGYEQYF
>TRBV5-1|.|TRBJ2-7|TRBD1
TGCGCCAGCAGTTGGACAGGGCGGTTAGACGAGCAGTACTTC
CASSWTGRLDEQYF
>TRBV6-5|.|TRBJ2-7|.
TGTGCCAGCAGTTATTACCAGGGGATCACCGAGCAGTACTTC
CASSYYQGITEQYF
>TRBV5-8|once|TRBJ1-1|.
TGTGCCAGCAGCTACGACACAAACACTGAAGCTTTCTTT
CASSYDTNTEAFF
>TRBV11-2|.|TRBJ2-7|TRBD2
TGTGCCAGCAGCTTAGGACTAGCGGGGCCCTACGAGCAGTACTTC
CASSLGLAGPYEQYF
>TRBV28|.|TRBJ1-1|TRBD1
TGTGCCAGCAGCTCTACCGGACAGGGTAGCACTGAAGCTTTCTTT
CASSSTGQGSTEAFF
>TRBV25-1|.|TRBJ1-1|.
TGTGCCAGCAGTGAACGGGGGGACACTGAAGCTTTCTTT
CASSERGDTEAFF
>TRBV2|.|TRBJ2-1|TRBD2
TGTGCCAGCAGTGACCTATTGGGTGGGACCGGGACTAGCGGCTACAATGAGCAGTTCTTC
CASSDLLGGTGTSGYNEQFF
>TRBV5-4|.|TRBJ2-7|.
TGTGCCAGCAGCCTGGACAGTAACGAGCAGTACTTC
CASSLDSNEQYF
>TRBV7-8|.|TRBJ2-7|.
TGTGCCAGCAGCTCCGGCGGGGTCTCCTACGAGCAGTACTTC
CASSSGGVSYEQYF
>TRBV27|.|TRBJ2-3|TRBD2
TGTGCCAGCAGTTTATCTAGCGGGAGGGACACAGATACGCAGTATTTT
CASSLSSGRDTDTQYF
>TRBV19|.|TRBJ2-1|.
TGTGCCAGCTTGGGAGCTTATGAGCAGTTCTTC
CASLGAYEQFF
>TRBV9|.|TRBJ2-5|.
TGTGCCAGCAGCGAACATGGCGGTGAGACCCAGTACTTC
CASSEHGGETQYF
>TRBV5-1|.|TRBJ1-1|.
TGCGCCAGCAGCTTGGATGGGGCCACTGAAGCTTTCTTT
CASSLDGATEAFF
>TRBV10-3|few|TRBJ2-2|TRBD1
TGTGCCATCAGTGAGGACAGGGGTCACACCGGGGAGCTGTTTTTT
CAISEDRGHTGELFF
>TRBV7-9|.|TRBJ1-4|TRBD1
TGTGCCAGCAGCCGCGGTCTGACAGGGGGAGAAGAAAAACTGTTTTTT
CASSRGLTGGEEKLFF
>TRBV24-1|.|TRBJ1-2|.
TGTGCCACCAGACAGGCTCAACCTAACTATGGCTACACCTTC
CATRQAQPNYGYTF
>TRBV7-2|.|TRBJ2-2|.
TGTGCCAGCAGTTTTAGGGCTAGCCCAACCCGCACCGGGGAGCTGTTTTTT
CASSFRASPTRTGELFF
>TRBV19|few|TRBJ1-4|.
TGTGCCAGTAGGGAACAGGTTGTCAACGAAAAACTGTTTTTT
CASREQVVNEKLFF
>TRBV5-1|.|TRBJ1-2|TRBD1
TGCGCCAGCAGCACCGGACAGGGAACTAACTATGGCTACACCTTC
CASSTGQGTNYGYTF
>TRBV30|.|TRBJ2-3|.
TGTGCCTGGAGTGTACTCGGAGGGGGCGATACGCAGTATTTT
CAWSVLGGGDTQYF
>TRBV12-3/TRBV12-4|.|TRBJ1-3|.
TGTGCCAGCAGTTTCAACTCTGGAAACACCATATATTTT
CASSFNSGNTIYF
>TRBV24-1|.|TRBJ2-2|TRBD2
TGTGCCACCAATAGGGCGGGAGAGGACACCGGGGAGCTGTTTTTT
CATNRAGEDTGELFF
>TRBV5-4|.|TRBJ2-1|TRBD2
TGTGCCAGCAGCTCCCTGACTAGCAGTCGGAATGAGCAGTTCTTC
CASSSLTSSRNEQFF
>TRBV9|.|TRBJ2-3|.
TGTGCCAGCAGCGGCGCGGATACGCAGTATTTT
CASSGADTQYF
>TRBV19|.|TRBJ2-7|TRBD2
TGTGCCAGTAGTTCTAGCGGGAGCTCCTACGAGCAGTACTTC
CASSSSGSSYEQYF
>TRBV19|.|TRBJ1-1|TRBD1
TGTGCCAGTAGTATAGATCTCTCTGGGACAGGGAAGGCTTTCTTT
CASSIDLSGTGKAFF
>TRBV30|once|TRBJ2-1|TRBD2
TGTGCCTGGAGTGCCGGACTAGCGGTCATTGAGCAGTTCTTC
CAWSAGLAVIEQFF
>TRBV30|.|TRBJ2-7|.
TGTGCCTGGAGTGGGGGAGGTAGCTCCTACGAGCAGTACTTC
CAWSGGGSSYEQYF
>TRBV5-1|.|TRBJ2-4|TRBD1
TGCGCCAGCAGCTTGGTTGCAGGTGGACAGGGTTACTTC
CASSLVAGGQGYF
>TRBV7-9|once|TRBJ1-4|TRBD1
TGTGCCAGCAGAAGGACAGGGGGCGATGAAAAACTGTTTTTT
CASRRTGGDEKLFF
>TRBV27|.|TRBJ2-2|TRBD2
TGTGCCAGCAGCCGTCGGGAGGGCCGGGCCGGGGAGCTGTTTTTT
CASSRREGRAGELFF
>TRBV6-5|.|TRBJ1-2|TRBD1
TGTGCCGCTAACAGGGGTAACTATGGCTACACCTTC
CAANRGNYGYTF
>TRBV5-6|.|TRBJ2-7|.
TGTGCCAGCAGCTTGATGTTGGGAGTGGCCTACTACGAGCAGTACTTC
CASSLMLGVAYYEQYF
>TRBV2|.|TRBJ1-2|.
TGTGCCAGCAGTGAACCAGGATCTACCGCTATGGGCTACACCTTC
CASSEPGSTAMGYTF
>TRBV5-3|.|TRBJ2-7|.
TGTGCCAGAAGCGGGAGTTGGAGAGAGCAGTACTTC
CARSGSWREQYF
>TRBV2|once|TRBJ1-1|TRBD1
TGTGCCAGCAGTGTTACACAGGGGGCTAGAACTGAAGCTTTCTTT
CASSVTQGARTEAFF
>TRBV6-5|once|TRBJ1-4|TRBD1
TGTGCCAGCAGGAGACAGGGGCGAAATGAAAAACTGTTTTTT
CASRRQGRNEKLFF
>TRBV29-1|once|TRBJ1-2|TRBD1
TGCAGCGTTGCCCGGGACAGCCTCTTATATGGCTACACCTTC
CSVARDSLLYGYTF
>TRBV5-1|few|TRBJ2-1|.
TGCGCCAGCAGCGTAACTAGAGGGATTGATGAGCAGTTCTTC
CASSVTRGIDEQFF
>TRBV9|.|TRBJ1-2|TRBD1
TGTGCCAGCAGCGACATCTCGACAGGGCGAAATGATGGCTACACCTTC
CASSDISTGRNDGYTF
>TRBV5-1|.|TRBJ1-1|.
TGCGCCAGCAGCTTGTTGGGGGGCCGGGAGGCTGAAGCTTTCTTT
CASSLLGGREAEAFF
>TRBV7-2|.|TRBJ1-2|TRBD1
TGTGCCAGCAGCTATACAGGGGGCGCAGAGTATGGCTACACCTTC
CASSYTGGAEYGYTF
>TRBV28|.|TRBJ1-1|TRBD1
TGTGCCAGCAATCCAGGGGGCACAACCTACACTGAAGCTTTCTTT
CASNPGGTTYTEAFF
>TRBV4-2|.|TRBJ2-1|TRBD1
TGTGCCAGCAGCCAGAGCCTCCGGGACAGAGACTACAATGAGCAGTTCTTC
CASSQSLRDRDYNEQFF
>TRBV7-9|.|TRBJ2-7|TRBD2
TGTGCCAGCAGCTTAGCGGTGCCTAGGGAGGGAGACGAGCAGTACTTC
CASSLAVPREGDEQYF
>TRBV18|few|TRBJ1-6|.
TGTGCCAGCTCCCGTGACAGCAGCTCCTATAATTCACCCCTCCACTTT
CASSRDSSSYNSPLHF
>TRBV19|.|TRBJ1-5|.
TGTGCCAGTAGTATAGGACAGGGCAATCAGCCCCAGCATTTT
CASSIGQGNQPQHF
>TRBV29-1|.|TRBJ1-2|TRBD1
TGCAGCGGGGGACAGGATGGTGGCTACACCTTC
CSGGQDGGYTF